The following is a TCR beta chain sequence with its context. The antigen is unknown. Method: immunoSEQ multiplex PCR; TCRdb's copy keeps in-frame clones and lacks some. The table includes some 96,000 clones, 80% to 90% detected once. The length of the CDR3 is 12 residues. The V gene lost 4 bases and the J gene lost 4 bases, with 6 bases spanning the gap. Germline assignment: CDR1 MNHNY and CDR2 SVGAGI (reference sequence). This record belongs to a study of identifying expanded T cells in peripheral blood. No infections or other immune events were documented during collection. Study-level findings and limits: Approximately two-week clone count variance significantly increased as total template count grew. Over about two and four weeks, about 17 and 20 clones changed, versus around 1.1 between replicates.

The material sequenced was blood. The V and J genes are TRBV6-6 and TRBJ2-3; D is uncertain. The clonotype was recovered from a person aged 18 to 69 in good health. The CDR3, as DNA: TGTGCCAGCAGTTCCCCATCAGATACGCAGTATTTT. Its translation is CASSSPSDTQYF.